The 21 T cell receptor beta chains below were found in one sample sequenced in a study of cytomegalovirus exposure and HLA in healthy donors. With 60 Vbeta and 13 Jbeta primers, the PCR was carried out. Clones were sequenced by immunoSEQ multiplex PCR, and TCRdb holds only the in-frame ones, with some missing. This repertoire shows 150,000 or so clones, 78% found once; its top ten account for about 3%. The sample was PBMCs. The receptors shown here come from a man between 40 and 49 years old in good health and CMV-seropositive.

This sequence joins TRBV6-6 and TRBJ1-3; 10 nucleotides match TRBD1. The V gene's germline CDR1 is MNHNY and CDR2 SVGAGI (reference sequence). The V segment lost 4 bases and the J segment 4 bases; nucleotides outside the gene matches: 4. The CDR3 contains 15 residues. The CDR3 reads CASSSGQGVGNTIYF. The CDR3 nucleotides are TGTGCCAGCAGTTCCGGACAGGGGGTCGGAAACACCATATATTTT.

The rearrangement uses TRBV11-2 and TRBJ2-5, with 7 positions matching TRBD1. This CDR3 spans 15 amino acids. Germline CDR1 is SGHAT and CDR2 is FQNNGV. V shed 7 bases, J shed 4 bases, and the junction held 12 bases outside the gene matches. This chain's CDR3 is CASTSTGDSIETQYF. The DNA of the CDR3 is TGTGCCAGCACCTCAACAGGGGACAGCATAGAGACCCAGTACTTC. The variable domain in full, with the rest retrieved from reference TRBV11-2 and TRBJ2-5, is EAGVAQSPRYKIIEKRQSVAFWCNPISGHATLYWYQQILGQGPKLLIQFQNNGVVDDSQLPKDRFSAERLKGVDSTLKIQPAKLEDSAVYLCASTSTGDSIETQYFGPGTRLLVL.

The gene calls are TRBV28 and TRBJ1-1; no firm D call. The CDR3 loop spans 13 amino acids. Between the trimmed V and J ends, which lost 7 bases and 1 base, there was a span of 10 bases. Germline-derived CDR1 and CDR2 are MDHEN and SYDVKM. The CDR3 DNA reads as TGTGCCAGCACCCTAGACGCGAACACTGAAGCTTTCTTT. Its translation: CASTLDANTEAFF.

The rearrangement uses TRBV19 and TRBJ2-5; the D is unclear. CDR3 length: 15 residues. Germline-derived CDR1 and CDR2 are LNHDA and SQIVND (reference sequence). With 3 bases removed from V and 2 bases from J, the gap between germline ends came to 13 bases. The CDR3, as DNA: TGTGCCAGTAGTATCGAGACTCACCGTCAAGAGACCCAGTACTTC. The encoded protein is CASSIETHRQETQYF.

The rearrangement joins TRBV28 to TRBJ2-5; the match to TRBD1 covers 8 bases. The J call is uncertain, as TRBJ2-7 better fits the DNA end. The germline V gene has CDR1 MDHEN and CDR2 SYDVKM. The CDR3 extends over 15 amino acids. CDR3 nucleotide sequence: TGTGCCAGCAGACGACAGGGGTCCCTATTCTACGAGCAGTACTTC. Translation: CASRRQGSLFYEQYF.

The rearrangement joins TRBV19 to TRBJ2-1; D is perhaps TRBD1 (6 bases). CDR3 length: 16 residues. V was cut by 3 bases and J by 8 bases, with 20 bases left in between. The germline V gene has CDR1 LNHDA and CDR2 SQIVND (reference sequence). The CDR3 here is CASSISQGPLMDEQFF. For the CDR3, the DNA is TGTGCCAGTAGTATTTCACAGGGCCCTCTAATGGATGAGCAGTTCTTC.

The J gene is TRBJ2-1, the V gene TRBV6-5; a weak D match, TRBD2 (6 bases). CDR3 size: 14 residues. Trimming removed 8 bases at V and 0 bases at J, with 11 bases between. Per the germline V gene, CDR1 is MNHEY and CDR2 is SVGAGI. This CDR3 is CASRRDNSYNEQFF. CDR3 nucleotides: TGTGCCAGCCGGCGGGATAACTCCTACAATGAGCAGTTCTTC.

This clone was seen more than once but under ten times. This chain links TRBV6-1 with TRBJ2-1, with D possibly matching TRBD2 (6 bases). This CDR3 has 17 residues. Germline lookup yields CDR1 MNHNS and CDR2 SASEGT. V lost 4 bases to trimming and J lost 0 bases, with 16 bases between them. CDR3 region: CASSGRSSASSYNEQFF. CDR3 coding DNA: TGTGCCAGCAGTGGACGCTCTAGCGCCAGCTCCTACAATGAGCAGTTCTTC.

The chain links TRBV9 to TRBJ2-7; 7 bases align to TRBD2. CDR1 and CDR2 from the germline V gene are SGDLS and YYNGEE. The CDR3 length is 16 residues. V was clipped by 3 bases and J by 1 base; unmatched bases: 10. The CDR3 region is CASSAASSGKSYEQYF. The DNA for the CDR3 is TGTGCCAGCAGCGCGGCCTCTAGCGGTAAATCCTACGAGCAGTACTTC.

V and J are TRBV7-3 and TRBJ2-5, with D possibly TRBD2 on 5 matching bases. Per germline, CDR1 SGHTA and CDR2 FQGTGA. The CDR3 has 14 amino acids. The V and J ends lost 2 bases and 0 bases respectively, with 7 bases between them. CDR3 DNA sequence: TGTGCCAGCAGCTTAGCGGGCTACCAAGAGACCCAGTACTTC. Its protein is CASSLAGYQETQYF.

V gene TRBV29-1 combines with J gene TRBJ2-4; D is perhaps TRBD1 (6 bases). Germline loops: CDR1 SQVTM, CDR2 ANQGSEA. V dropped 5 bases and J dropped 6 bases, with 11 bases sitting between them. This CDR3 comprises 12 residues. The CDR3 nucleotides are TGCAGCGTTCAGGGGAGTTCAAACATTCAGTACTTC. Protein: CSVQGSSNIQYF.

The rearrangement joins TRBV6-6 to TRBJ2-5; 11 positions match TRBD1. The germline CDR1 and CDR2 sequences are MNHNY and SVGAGI (reference sequence). The CDR3 consists of 16 residues. V dropped 2 bases and J dropped 5; count of bases not matched to a gene: 7. CDR3: CASSYRGQGARETQYF. In nucleotides, the CDR3 is TGTGCCAGCAGTTACCGAGGACAGGGGGCGCGGGAGACCCAGTACTTC.

This chain uses TRBV15 with TRBJ1-3; TRBD1 matches 8 bases. Germline V CDR1 and CDR2: LNHNV, YYDKDF (reference sequence). The CDR3 spans 17 residues. J lost 4 bases, V lost 3 bases, and 11 bases had no gene match. The CDR3 bases are TGTGCCACCAGCAGGGCACAGGGGGACGGGGCCGGAAACACCATATATTTT. Amino acid sequence: CATSRAQGDGAGNTIYF.

The chain joins TRBV30 to TRBJ1-2; D is possibly TRBD1 (5 bases). The CDR3 has 11 residues. CDR1 GTSNPN and CDR2 SVGIG come from the germline V gene (reference sequence). V was clipped by 1 base and J by 9 bases, with 9 bases between them. The CDR3 is CAWSGGGSYTF. DNA of the CDR3: TGTGCCTGGAGTGGGGGGGGGAGCTACACCTTC.

A few counts support this clone. The chain has TRBV4-2 and TRBJ1-2; D may be TRBD1 (5 bases). From germline, CDR1 is LGHNA and CDR2 YNFKEQ. The germline V and J ends were trimmed by 1 base and 7 bases, with 13 bases remaining between them. This CDR3 region has 14 residues. CDR3 DNA sequence: TGTGCCAGCAGCCAAGTAAGGGGCCCGGGTGGCTACACCTTC. Its protein is CASSQVRGPGGYTF.

The rearrangement uses TRBV4-3 and TRBJ2-7; a weak D match, TRBD1 (5 bases). This CDR3 contains 16 residues. V was clipped by 0 bases and J by 3 bases, with 15 bases between them. Germline V lookup: CDR1 LGHNA, CDR2 YSLEER. The CDR3 coding sequence is TGCGCCAGCAGCCAAGAAGGGGCCGGCGGATACTACGAGCAGTACTTC. This encodes CASSQEGAGGYYEQYF.

The chain uses TRBV15 and TRBJ2-1; 8 nucleotides match TRBD2. Looked up from germline, CDR1 is LNHNV and CDR2 is YYDKDF (reference sequence). This CDR3 contains 17 residues. V was clipped by 0 bases and J by 4 bases; unmatched bases: 8. CDR3 in amino acids: CATSRDRAAGGYNEQFF. The CDR3 DNA follows: TGTGCCACCAGCAGAGATCGGGCGGCGGGAGGTTACAATGAGCAGTTCTTC.

This chain links TRBV5-1 with TRBJ2-3; 9 bases match TRBD1. This CDR3 is 15 amino acids long. Germline CDR1 and CDR2: SGHRS and YFSETQ. J lost 6 bases, V lost 3 bases, and 8 bases had no gene match. The CDR3 bases are TGCGCCAGCAGCTCCACAGGGGGCGAGGCCGATACGCAGTATTTT. It yields the protein CASSSTGGEADTQYF.

This chain uses TRBV27 with TRBJ1-2, with TRBD1 matching over 11 bases. V was clipped by 5 bases and J by 8 bases; unmatched bases: 7. CDR3 length equals 14 residues. Germline V gene lookup returns CDR1 MNHEY and CDR2 SMNVEV (reference sequence). In DNA, the CDR3 is TGTGCCAGCAGTCGCGGACAGGGGGCGGGGGGCTACACCTTC. This encodes CASSRGQGAGGYTF.

The chain has TRBV4-1 and TRBJ1-1; weak D call: TRBD1 (6 bases). The V and J ends lost 6 bases and 8 bases respectively, with 28 bases between them. CDR1 is MGHRA, CDR2 YSYEKL, per germline. The CDR3 is 17 amino acids. CDR3 nucleotide sequence: TGCGCCAGCAGTTACACCTGGTGGCAGGGGAATCGTTCCGAAGCTTTCTTT. Translating gives CASSYTWWQGNRSEAFF.

The V and J genes are TRBV2 and TRBJ2-3, with 7 bases that match TRBD1. The V gene end was trimmed by 6 bases and the J gene end by 5 bases; junction bases not matched to a gene: 8. The V gene's germline CDR1 is SNHLY and CDR2 FYNNEI. The CDR3 length is 14 residues. The CDR3 is CASSLDRAQDTQYF. The CDR3 coding sequence is TGTGCCAGCAGCCTCGACAGGGCCCAAGATACGCAGTATTTT.